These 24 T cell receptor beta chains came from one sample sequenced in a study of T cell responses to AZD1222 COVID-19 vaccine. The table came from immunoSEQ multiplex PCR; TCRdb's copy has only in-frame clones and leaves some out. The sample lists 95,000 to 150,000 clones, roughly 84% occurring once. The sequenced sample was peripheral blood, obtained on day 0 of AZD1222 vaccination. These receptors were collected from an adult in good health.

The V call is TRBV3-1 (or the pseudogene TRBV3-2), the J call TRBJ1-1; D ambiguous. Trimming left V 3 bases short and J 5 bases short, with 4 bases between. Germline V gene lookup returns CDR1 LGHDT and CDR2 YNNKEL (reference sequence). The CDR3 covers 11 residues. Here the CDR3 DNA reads TGTGCCAGCAGCCATGGGACTGAAGCTTTCTTT. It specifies CASSHGTEAFF.

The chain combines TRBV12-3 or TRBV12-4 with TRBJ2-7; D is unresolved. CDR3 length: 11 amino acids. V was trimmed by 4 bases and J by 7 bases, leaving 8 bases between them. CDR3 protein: CASSSEREQYF. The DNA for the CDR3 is TGTGCCAGCAGTTCAGAAAGGGAGCAGTACTTC.

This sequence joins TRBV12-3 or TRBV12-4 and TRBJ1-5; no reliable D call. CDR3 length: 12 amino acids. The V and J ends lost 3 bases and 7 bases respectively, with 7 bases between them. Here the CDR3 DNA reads TGTGCCAGCAGTTTTGTAAGGCAGCCCCAGCATTTT. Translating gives CASSFVRQPQHF.

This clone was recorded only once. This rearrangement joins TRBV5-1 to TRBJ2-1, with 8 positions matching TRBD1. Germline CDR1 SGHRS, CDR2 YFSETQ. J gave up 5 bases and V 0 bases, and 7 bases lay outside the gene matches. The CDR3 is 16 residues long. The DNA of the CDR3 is TGCGCCAGCAGCTTGGCCCCGGGACAGGTAAACAATGAGCAGTTCTTC. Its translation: CASSLAPGQVNNEQFF.

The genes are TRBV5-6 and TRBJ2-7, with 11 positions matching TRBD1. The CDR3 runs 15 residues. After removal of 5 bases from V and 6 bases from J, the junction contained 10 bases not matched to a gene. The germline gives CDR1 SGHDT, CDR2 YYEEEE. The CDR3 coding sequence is TGTGCCAGCAGGCCTCCGGGACAGGGGGGAGCCGAGCAGTACTTC. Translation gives CASRPPGQGGAEQYF.

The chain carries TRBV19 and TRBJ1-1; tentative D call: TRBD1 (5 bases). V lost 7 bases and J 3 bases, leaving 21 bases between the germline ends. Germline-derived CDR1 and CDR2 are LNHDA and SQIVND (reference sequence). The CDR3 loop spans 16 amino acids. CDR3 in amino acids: CASTPPGRRVDTEAFF. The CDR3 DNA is TGTGCCAGTACCCCGCCAGGGCGCCGAGTAGACACTGAAGCTTTCTTT.

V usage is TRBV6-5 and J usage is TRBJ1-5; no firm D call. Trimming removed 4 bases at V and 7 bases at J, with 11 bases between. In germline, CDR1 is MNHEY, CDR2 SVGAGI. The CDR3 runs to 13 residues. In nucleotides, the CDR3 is TGTGCCAGCAGTTCGCAGTTAAGGCAGCCCCAGCATTTT. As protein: CASSSQLRQPQHF.

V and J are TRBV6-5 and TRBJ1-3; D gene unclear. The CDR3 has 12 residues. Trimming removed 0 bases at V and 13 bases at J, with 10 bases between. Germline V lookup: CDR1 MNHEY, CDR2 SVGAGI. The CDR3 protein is CASSYSNGLIYF. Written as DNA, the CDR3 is TGTGCCAGCAGTTACTCGAATGGGTTAATATATTTT.

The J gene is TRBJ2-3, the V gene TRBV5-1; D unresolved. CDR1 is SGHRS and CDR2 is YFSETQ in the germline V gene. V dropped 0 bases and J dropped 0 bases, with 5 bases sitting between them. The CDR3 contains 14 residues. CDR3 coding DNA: TGCGCCAGCAGCTTGGGGCGGAGCACAGATACGCAGTATTTT. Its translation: CASSLGRSTDTQYF.

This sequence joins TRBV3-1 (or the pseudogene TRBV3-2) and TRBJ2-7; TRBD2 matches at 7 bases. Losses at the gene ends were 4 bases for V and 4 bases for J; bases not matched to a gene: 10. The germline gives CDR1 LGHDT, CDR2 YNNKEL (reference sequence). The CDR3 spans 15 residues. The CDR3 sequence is CASSPPGRRGYEQYF. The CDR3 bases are TGTGCCAGCAGCCCTCCCGGCAGGCGGGGGTACGAGCAGTACTTC.

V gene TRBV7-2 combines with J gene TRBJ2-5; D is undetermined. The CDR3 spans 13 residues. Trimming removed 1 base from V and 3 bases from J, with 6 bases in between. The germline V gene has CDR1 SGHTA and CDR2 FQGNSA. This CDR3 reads CASSLGVKETQYF. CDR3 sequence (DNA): TGTGCCAGCAGCTTAGGGGTCAAAGAGACCCAGTACTTC.

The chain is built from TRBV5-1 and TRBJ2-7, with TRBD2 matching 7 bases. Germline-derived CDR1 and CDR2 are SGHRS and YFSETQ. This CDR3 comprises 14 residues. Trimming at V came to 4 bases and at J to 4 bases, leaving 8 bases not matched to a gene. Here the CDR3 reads CASSISGNPYEQYF. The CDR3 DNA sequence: TGCGCCAGCAGCATAAGCGGGAACCCTTACGAGCAGTACTTC.

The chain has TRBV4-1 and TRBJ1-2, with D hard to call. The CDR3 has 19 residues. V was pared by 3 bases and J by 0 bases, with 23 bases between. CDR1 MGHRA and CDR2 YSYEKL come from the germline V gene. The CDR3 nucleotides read TGCGCCAGCAGCCAGGATACTTGGCTATCCCCCCCCTCTAACTATGGCTACACCTTC. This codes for CASSQDTWLSPPSNYGYTF.

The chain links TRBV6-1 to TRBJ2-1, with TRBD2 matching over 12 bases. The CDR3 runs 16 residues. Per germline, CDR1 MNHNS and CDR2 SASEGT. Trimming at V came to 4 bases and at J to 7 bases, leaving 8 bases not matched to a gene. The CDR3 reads CASSALTSGGFNEQFF. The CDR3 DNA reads TGTGCCAGCAGTGCCCTGACTAGCGGGGGTTTTAATGAGCAGTTCTTC.

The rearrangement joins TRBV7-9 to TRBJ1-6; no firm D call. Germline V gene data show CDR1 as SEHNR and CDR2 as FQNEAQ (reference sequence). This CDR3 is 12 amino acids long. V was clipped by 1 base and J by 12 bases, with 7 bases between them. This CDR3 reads CASSLDDLPLHF. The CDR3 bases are TGTGCCAGCAGCTTAGACGACCTACCCCTCCACTTT.

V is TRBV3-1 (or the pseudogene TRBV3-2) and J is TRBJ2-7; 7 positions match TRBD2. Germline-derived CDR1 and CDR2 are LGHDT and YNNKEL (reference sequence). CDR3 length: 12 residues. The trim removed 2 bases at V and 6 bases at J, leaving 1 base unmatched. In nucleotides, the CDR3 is TGTGCCAGCAGCCAATGGGGGGGCGAGCAGTACTTC. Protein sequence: CASSQWGGEQYF.

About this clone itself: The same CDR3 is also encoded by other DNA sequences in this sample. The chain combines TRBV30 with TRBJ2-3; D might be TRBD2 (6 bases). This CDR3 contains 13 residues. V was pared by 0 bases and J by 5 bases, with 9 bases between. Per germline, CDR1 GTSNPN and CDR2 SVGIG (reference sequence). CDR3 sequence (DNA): TGTGCCTGGAGTGTACGGAGGGGAGATACGCAGTATTTT. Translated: CAWSVRRGDTQYF.

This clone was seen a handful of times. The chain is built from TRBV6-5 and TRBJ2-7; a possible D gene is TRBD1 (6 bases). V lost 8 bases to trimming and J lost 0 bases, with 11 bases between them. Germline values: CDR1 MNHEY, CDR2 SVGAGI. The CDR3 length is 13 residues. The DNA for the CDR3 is TGTGCCAGCCAATCAGGGGTCTCCTACGAGCAGTACTTC. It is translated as CASQSGVSYEQYF.

The DNA of the CDR3 is TGTGCCAGTACGGGACAGGGGACTTACAATGAGCAGTTCTTC. Residues: CASTGQGTYNEQFF. The V call is TRBV6-5, the J call TRBJ2-1; 10 nucleotides line up with TRBD1. Germline V CDR1 and CDR2: MNHEY, SVGAGI. This CDR3 is 14 amino acids long. The V segment lost 9 bases and the J segment 4 bases; nucleotides outside the gene matches: 6.

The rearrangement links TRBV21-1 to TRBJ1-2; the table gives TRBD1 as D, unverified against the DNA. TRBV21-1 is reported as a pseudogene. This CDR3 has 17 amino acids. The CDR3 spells CASSKAQTGSPNYGYTF. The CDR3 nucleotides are TGTGCCAGCAGCAAAGCGCAGACAGGGAGCCCCAACTATGGCTACACCTTC.

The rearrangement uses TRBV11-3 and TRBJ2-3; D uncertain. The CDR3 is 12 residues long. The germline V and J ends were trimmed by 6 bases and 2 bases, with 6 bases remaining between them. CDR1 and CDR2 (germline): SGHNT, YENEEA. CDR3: CASSETTDTQYF. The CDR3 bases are TGTGCCAGCAGTGAGACCACAGATACGCAGTATTTT.

The CDR3 DNA reads TGTGCCAGCAGCTTAGCAGGGATGAACACTGAAGCTTTCTTT. Translating gives CASSLAGMNTEAFF. The chain uses TRBV7-2 and TRBJ1-1; D uncertain. The CDR3 covers 14 residues. Germline CDR1 reads SGHTA; CDR2 reads FQGNSA. The V end was cut by 0 bases, the J end by 0 bases, with 5 bases between.

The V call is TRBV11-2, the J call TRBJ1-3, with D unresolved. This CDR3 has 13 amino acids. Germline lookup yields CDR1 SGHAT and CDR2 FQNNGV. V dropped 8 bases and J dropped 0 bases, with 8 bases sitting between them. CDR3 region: CASRVSSGNTIYF. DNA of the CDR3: TGTGCCAGCCGGGTCTCCTCTGGAAACACCATATATTTT. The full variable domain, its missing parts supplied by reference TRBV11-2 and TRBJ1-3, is EAGVAQSPRYKIIEKRQSVAFWCNPISGHATLYWYQQILGQGPKLLIQFQNNGVVDDSQLPKDRFSAERLKGVDSTLKIQPAKLEDSAVYLCASRVSSGNTIYFGEGSWLTVV.

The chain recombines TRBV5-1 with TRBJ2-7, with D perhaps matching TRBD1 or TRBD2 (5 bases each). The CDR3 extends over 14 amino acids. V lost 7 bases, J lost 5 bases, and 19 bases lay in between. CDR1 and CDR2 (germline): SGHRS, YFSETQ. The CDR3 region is CASSGAGAFDEQYF. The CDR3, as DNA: TGCGCCAGCTCCGGGGCCGGGGCTTTCGACGAGCAGTACTTC.